Presented here are 10 T cell receptor beta chains from one specimen sequenced in a study of blood T cells in healthy people across ages. Alongside a J-beta primer mix, a sample-barcoded 5' primer served in a second PCR lasting about 6 to 12 cycles. TCRdb passed the 5' RACE reads through MiXCR, listing each CDR3 protein once. This table has 1 million to 1.2 million distinct CDR3 sequences, 30% to 40% appearing once. The specimen was blood. These receptors all come from a man between 18 and 29 years old in good health.

The chain carries TRBV12-5 and TRBJ1-2, with 9 bases aligning to TRBD1. The CDR3 has 15 amino acids. With 6 bases clipped from V and 1 base from J, the junction kept 6 bases outside the gene matches. From germline, CDR1 is LGHNT and CDR2 FRNRAP. This CDR3 is CASGPGQGNNYGYTF. The CDR3 coding sequence is TGTGCTAGTGGCCCCGGACAGGGGAATAACTATGGCTACACCTTC.

With respect to this clonotype: At one end, the junction sequence differs from germline, possibly due to a read error. V gene TRBV4-3 combines with J gene TRBJ2-7; 10 bases are a match to TRBD2. The germline gives CDR1 LGHNA, CDR2 YSLEER. There are 17 residues in the CDR3. The chain's CDR3 is CASSQERSGGYLAEQCF. The CDR3 DNA reads TGCGCCAGCAGCCAAGAACGTAGCGGGGGGTATCTCGCCGAGCAGTGCTTC.

V gene TRBV6-6 combines with J gene TRBJ2-1; D unclear. The CDR3 runs 16 residues. From germline, CDR1 is MNHNY and CDR2 SVGAGI (reference sequence). With 0 bases removed from V and 1 base from J, the gap between germline ends came to 10 bases. CDR3 in amino acids: CASSYSGFSSYNEQFF. DNA of the CDR3: TGTGCCAGCAGTTACTCAGGGTTTTCGTCCTACAATGAGCAGTTCTTC.

This clonotype occurred a few times. This rearrangement joins TRBV20-1 to TRBJ2-5; no reliable D call. Germline V gives CDR1 DFQATT, CDR2 SNEGSKA (reference sequence). CDR3 length equals 14 residues. With 1 base removed from V and 2 bases from J, the gap between germline ends came to 11 bases. As DNA, the CDR3 is TGCAGTGCTAGAGGACAAGATAATCAAGAGACCCAGTACTTC. Translation gives CSARGQDNQETQYF.

This clonotype was observed a handful of times. This chain joins TRBV20-1 and TRBJ2-5; a weak D match, TRBD2 (6 bases). V was clipped by 5 bases and J by 3 bases, with 13 bases between them. This CDR3 contains 13 residues. Germline-derived CDR1 and CDR2 are DFQATT and SNEGSKA (reference sequence). CDR3 sequence: CSARLGGEETQYF. DNA of the CDR3: TGCAGTGCTCGCCTGGGCGGGGAAGAGACCCAGTACTTC.

The chain carries TRBV5-4 and TRBJ2-1, with D tentatively TRBD2 (5 bases). In germline, CDR1 is SGHNT, CDR2 YYREEE (reference sequence). This CDR3 spans 17 amino acids. V was clipped by 2 bases and J by 0 bases, with 15 bases between them. The CDR3 DNA is TGTGCCAGCAGCTTTAAAGACTACGACTTCTCCTACAATGAGCAGTTCTTC. Translated: CASSFKDYDFSYNEQFF.

This clonotype has only a few counts. The chain combines TRBV6-1 with TRBJ2-1, with 7 nucleotides matching TRBD1. From germline, CDR1 is MNHNS and CDR2 SASEGT. The CDR3 runs to 13 residues. V lost 10 bases and J lost 4; bases outside the gene matches: 7. The CDR3 DNA is TGTGCCATCCACGGACAGGTTTACAATGAGCAGTTCTTC. Translating gives CAIHGQVYNEQFF.

This clonotype was detected only a few times. The chain recombines TRBV4-1 with TRBJ2-7; D is possibly TRBD1 or TRBD2 (5 bases each). This CDR3 comprises 17 residues. V shed 0 bases and J shed 2 bases, with 17 bases lying between them. CDR1 is MGHRA, CDR2 YSYEKL, per germline. The CDR3 reads CASSQEWGPIKTYEQYF. The CDR3 DNA reads TGCGCCAGCAGCCAAGAGTGGGGACCCATAAAAACCTACGAGCAGTACTTC.

This clonotype was seen a single time. The chain recombines TRBV14 with TRBJ2-6; the match to TRBD1 covers 7 bases. The CDR3 is 15 amino acids. From germline, CDR1 is SGHDN and CDR2 FVKESK. V shed 4 bases, J shed 2 bases, and the junction held 2 bases outside the gene matches. The CDR3 nucleotides are TGTGCCAGCAGCCGAGGGACAGCTGGGGCCAACGTCCTGACTTTC. Amino acid sequence: CASSRGTAGANVLTF.

The chain couples TRBV7-6 to TRBJ2-7; D may match TRBD1 or TRBD2 (6 bases each). CDR1 is SGHVS and CDR2 is FNYEAQ in the germline V gene. V shed 3 bases and J shed 2 bases, with 14 bases lying between them. The CDR3 is made up of 15 amino acids. CDR3 sequence reads: CASSFEGGATYEQYF. In DNA, the CDR3 is TGTGCCAGCAGCTTCGAGGGGGGTGCTACCTACGAGCAGTACTTC.